A single TCR beta chain is shown here with its context. Its specificity is not known. This specimen comes from a study of OX40 agonist ivuxolimab in advanced cancers. Study as a whole: As their treatment, patients were administered ivuxolimab, an agonistic anti-OX40 (CD134) antibody.

The CDR3 has 13 amino acids. The V and J ends lost 5 bases and 6 bases respectively, with 10 bases between them. In germline, CDR1 is LNHDA, CDR2 SQIVND (reference sequence). Measured with immunoSEQ multiplex PCR; TCRdb has only the in-frame clones, and not every one. The top ten hold around 0.55% of the sample, which has more than 100,000 clones, approximately 90% seen once. Study findings and constraints: Not determined was the antigen specificity of the expanded peripheral T cells.

The sequence was obtained from an adult with an advanced solid tumor such as melanoma, head and neck, liver or kidney cancer. This specimen consisted of CD4+ or CD8+ T cells sorted from blood, obtained in a trial of the OX40 agonist ivuxolimab. This rearrangement joins TRBV19 to TRBJ2-2, with D possibly being TRBD2 (5 bases). As DNA, the CDR3 is TGTGCCAGTAGTGAACTAGTTTCCGGGGAGCTGTTTTTT. This encodes CASSELVSGELFF.